Listed below are T cell receptor beta chains from one sample, sequenced in a study of cytomegalovirus exposure and HLA in healthy donors. Profiled with immunoSEQ multiplex PCR; TCRdb holds only in-frame clones, not every one. There are about 92,000 clones in the sample; 70% to 90% occur only once, and over 5% lies in the top ten. The source material was PBMCs. These receptors were taken from a woman between 18 and 30 years old in good health and CMV-seropositive. The CDR3 runs from the conserved cysteine through the conserved F or W. The D gene is left open where the match is weak. The size field is filled for only some rows; it gives once, few, many or a size class.

TRBD2	TRBV7-6	TRBJ2-5	.	CASSAHTGLAGGVQETQYF	TGTGCCAGCAGCGCACACACTGGACTAGCGGGGGGAGTACAAGAGACCCAGTACTTC
.	TRBV30	TRBJ2-1	.	CAWSGLGRNEQFF	TGTGCCTGGAGTGGACTGGGGAGGAATGAGCAGTTCTTC
TRBD2	TRBV29-1	TRBJ2-3	.	CSVGAGGPTDTQYF	TGCAGCGTTGGAGCGGGGGGGCCCACAGATACGCAGTATTTT
.	TRBV6-5	TRBJ2-2	.	CASSPQLSGELFF	TGTGCCAGCAGCCCTCAGTTGTCCGGGGAGCTGTTTTTT
TRBD1	TRBV6-1	TRBJ2-7	.	CASSAGQGADEQYF	TGTGCCAGCAGTGCGGGACAGGGGGCCGACGAGCAGTACTTC
.	TRBV19	TRBJ2-5	.	CASRRPGETQYF	TGTGCCAGTAGGCGTCCTGGAGAGACCCAGTACTTC
TRBD2	TRBV29-1	TRBJ2-5	.	CSVHGTSGRKVVETQYF	TGCAGCGTCCACGGGACTAGCGGGAGAAAGGTGGTAGAGACCCAGTACTTC
.	TRBV25-1	TRBJ1-2	.	CASSPRQPYGYTF	TGTGCCAGCAGTCCGAGACAGCCCTATGGCTACACCTTC
TRBD2	TRBV30	TRBJ2-3	.	CAWREAGTSTDTQYF	TGTGCCTGGAGGGAAGCGGGGACTAGCACAGATACGCAGTATTTT
.	TRBV5-1	TRBJ2-2	.	CASSYGRGWRDTGELFF	TGCGCCAGCAGCTATGGTCGTGGTTGGCGGGACACCGGGGAGCTGTTTTTT
TRBD2	TRBV5-1	TRBJ2-5	.	CASSLGLAAGETQYF	TGCGCCAGCAGCCTAGGACTAGCGGCCGGGGAGACCCAGTACTTC
TRBD2	TRBV7-2	TRBJ2-5	.	CASSPARGARKKETQYF	TGTGCCAGCAGCCCGGCGCGGGGGGCGAGGAAAAAAGAGACCCAGTACTTC
TRBD2	TRBV5-8	TRBJ2-2	few	CASSLRLAGPGELFF	TGTGCCAGCAGCTTGCGCCTAGCGGGCCCCGGGGAGCTGTTTTTT
.	TRBV6-5	TRBJ1-6	.	CASSWKGVNSPLHF	TGTGCCAGCAGCTGGAAAGGAGTTAATTCACCCCTCCACTTT
.	TRBV28	TRBJ1-5	.	CASSSYRNQPQHF	TGTGCCAGCAGTTCCTACAGAAATCAGCCCCAGCATTTT
TRBD1	TRBV6-5	TRBJ2-3	once	CASSYGQGSDTQYF	TGTGCCAGCAGTTACGGACAGGGTTCAGATACGCAGTATTTT
TRBD1	TRBV7-7	TRBJ1-5	.	CASRVLQGALRLPYQPQHF	TGTGCTAGCAGAGTCTTGCAGGGGGCGCTTCGTCTCCCTTATCAGCCCCAGCATTTT
.	TRBV29-1	TRBJ1-2	once	CSVEVQNYGYTF	TGCAGCGTTGAAGTTCAGAACTATGGCTACACCTTC
.	TRBV25-1	TRBJ1-5	.	CANPVGSNQPQHF	TGTGCCAATCCGGTTGGTAGCAATCAGCCCCAGCATTTT
TRBD1	TRBV27	TRBJ2-1	.	CASSAAGGRNEQFF	TGTGCCAGCAGTGCCGCAGGGGGCAGGAATGAGCAGTTCTTC
.	TRBV6-5	TRBJ1-5	.	CASSWGPNQPQHF	TGTGCCAGTAGTTGGGGCCCCAATCAGCCCCAGCATTTT
.	TRBV29-1	TRBJ1-1	.	CSVIDSEAFF	TGCAGCGTTATCGACAGTGAAGCTTTCTTT
.	TRBV6-1	TRBJ2-7	few	CASNDRQEYEQYF	TGTGCCAGCAACGACAGGCAGGAGTACGAGCAGTACTTC
TRBD1	TRBV6-6	TRBJ1-1	.	CASSLTGGTEAFF	TGTGCCAGCAGTTTAACAGGGGGCACTGAAGCTTTCTTT
TRBD1	TRBV6-5	TRBJ2-5	.	CASSFGTGAQETQYF	TGTGCCAGCAGTTTTGGGACAGGGGCACAAGAGACCCAGTACTTC
.	TRBV7-6	TRBJ2-3	.	CASSPRYQDIGFDTQYF	TGTGCCAGCAGCCCACGGTACCAGGACATAGGGTTCGATACGCAGTATTTT
.	TRBV6-1	TRBJ2-7	.	CASSENPGSVYEQYF	TGTGCCAGCAGTGAAAACCCGGGATCGGTCTACGAGCAGTACTTC
.	TRBV5-1	TRBJ2-5	.	CASSLWVTRTGLETQYF	TGCGCCAGCAGCTTGTGGGTGACCCGTACAGGGCTTGAGACCCAGTACTTC
.	TRBV28	TRBJ2-7	.	CASSYPSSYEQYF	TGTGCCAGCTCCTATCCGAGCTCCTACGAGCAGTACTTC
.	TRBV5-4	TRBJ1-1	.	CASSPLQGLTEAFF	TGTGCCAGCAGCCCCTTGCAGGGTCTCACTGAAGCTTTCTTT
.	TRBV27	TRBJ1-6	.	CASSAVGSSYNSPLHF	TGTGCCAGCAGTGCAGTGGGGAGCTCCTATAATTCACCCCTCCACTTT
.	TRBV5-1	TRBJ1-2	.	CASRGESYGYTF	TGCGCCAGCAGGGGCGAATCCTATGGCTACACCTTC
TRBD2	TRBV29-1	TRBJ2-7	.	CSVVLAGVSYEQYF	TGCAGCGTCGTACTGGCGGGAGTGTCCTACGAGCAGTACTTC
.	TRBV6-5	TRBJ2-7	.	CASSRGPSDEQYF	TGTGCCAGCAGCCGAGGGCCCAGCGACGAGCAGTACTTC
.	TRBV5-5	TRBJ1-5	few	CASSLTQGIGQPQHF	TGTGCCAGCAGCTTGACTCAGGGTATAGGTCAGCCCCAGCATTTT
.	TRBV6-5	TRBJ1-1	.	CASNRGRNTEAFF	TGTGCCAGCAATCGGGGAAGGAACACTGAAGCTTTCTTT
.	TRBV2	TRBJ1-2	once	CASKETDYDYGYTF	TGTGCCAGCAAGGAGACAGATTATGACTATGGCTACACCTTC
TRBD2	TRBV7-9	TRBJ2-3	.	CASPPYGTSGSSTDTQYF	TGTGCCAGCCCCCCCTATGGGACTAGCGGGTCTAGCACAGATACGCAGTATTTT
.	TRBV11-3	TRBJ2-4	.	CASSLGQGDIQYF	TGTGCCAGCAGCTTAGGCCAGGGTGACATTCAGTACTTC
TRBD1	TRBV30	TRBJ2-7	few	CAWSTGTGSYEQYF	TGTGCCTGGAGCACCGGGACAGGGAGCTACGAGCAGTACTTC
.	TRBV27	TRBJ2-1	.	CASSLTQSSYNEQFF	TGTGCCAGCAGTTTAACACAGAGCTCCTACAATGAGCAGTTCTTC
.	TRBV2	TRBJ1-6	once	CARGTGENPNSPLHF	TGTGCCAGAGGGACTGGTGAGAACCCAAATTCACCCCTCCACTTT
TRBD2	TRBV5-1	TRBJ2-4	.	CASSYASGGVLAKNIQYF	TGCGCCAGCAGCTATGCTAGCGGGGGGGTCCTAGCCAAAAACATTCAGTACTTC
.	TRBV7-7	TRBJ2-2	few	CASSLEPGGWDTGELFF	TGTGCTAGCAGCTTAGAGCCAGGAGGTTGGGACACCGGGGAGCTGTTTTTT
.	TRBV5-1	TRBJ2-2	.	CASSLVGGDFTGELFF	TGCGCCAGCAGCTTGGTCGGGGGTGACTTCACCGGGGAGCTGTTTTTT
TRBD2	TRBV29-1	TRBJ2-7	.	CSVALGLADSYEQYF	TGCAGCGTTGCCCTAGGACTAGCGGACTCCTACGAGCAGTACTTC
.	TRBV28	TRBJ1-4	.	CASLSAGSEKLFF	TGTGCCTCCTTAAGTGCAGGGTCCGAAAAACTGTTTTTT
TRBD1	TRBV5-8	TRBJ2-5	.	CASSSGTGVSRETQYF	TGTGCCAGCAGCTCTGGTACAGGGGTTTCGAGAGAGACCCAGTACTTC
TRBD2	TRBV7-2	TRBJ2-5	.	CASIPGGWGLEGETQYF	TGTGCCAGCATCCCGGGCGGCTGGGGACTAGAAGGAGAGACCCAGTACTTC
TRBD1	TRBV19	TRBJ1-5	.	CASRWDRASNQPQHF	TGTGCCAGTAGATGGGACAGGGCTAGCAATCAGCCCCAGCATTTT